What follows describes a single TCR beta chain. The antigen it recognizes is unknown. It has no much larger one-base neighbor in the sample; base qualities were not kept. Participants in the prospective study were enrolled through a virtual design, were aged 18 to 89 years, and lived in approximately 25 United States geographic areas. To assign participants to cohorts, the prospective study relied on clinical history that participants themselves reported in a screening survey and a study questionnaire. Recovered participants in ImmuneRACE Cohort 3 were defined by two consecutive negative NP/OP PCR tests, clearance by a healthcare professional, or resolution of symptoms. Mobile phlebotomists in the prospective study collected whole blood, serum and a nasopharyngeal or oropharyngeal swab from every participant. Prospective study participants could optionally give additional blood draws and questionnaires over an approximately two-month period. Prospective study blood samples were shipped either frozen or at room temperature before DNA extraction.

TCRbeta CDR3 regions were amplified from genomic DNA using the immunoSEQ Assay, a bias-controlled multiplex PCR. As for the authors' bioinformatics: The number of nucleated cells in each sample was estimated from the amplification of reference gene primers within the assay. To quantify the absolute abundance of each unique TCRbeta CDR3 rearrangement, sequence reads were collapsed and filtered. For each sample, productive Simpson clonality was calculated as the square root of Simpson's diversity index across productive rearrangements. TCRdb re-hosts the immuneACCESS table, in-frame sequences only. Its copies lack some clones; in the studies checked, an unresolved V gene accounts for under half of them, and the cause for the rest is not known. V, J and clone size reflect that table, while D and trimming were determined from the DNA. The sample table holds under 450,000 clones, of which around four fifths were seen once. Of the sample, about 4.9% falls within the top ten clones.

The source of the sample is a study of blood T cell repertoires in COVID-19 (TCRdb year 2020). In the study overall: Samples covering the acute and convalescent phases of COVID-19 were provided by collaborators in the United States, Italy and Spain. The prospective study material was composed of cDNA or gDNA derived from T cells, B-cell-depleted T cells, or PBMCs. Subjects who had been exposed to COVID-19, were actively infected with it, or had recovered from it provided the deeply sampled blood TCRbeta repertoires that made up the dataset. The repertoires were released in a freely available public database meant as a resource for research on the immune response to SARS-CoV-2. Samples came from the ongoing ImmuneRACE study (first 160 participants) plus 1,254 subjects from 6 global collaborators. Nearly every sample came with metadata listing a de-identified subject ID, COVID-19 status, age in years and sex. Where available, HLA class I and class II types were obtained from metadata supplied by the sample provider rather than from assay-based typing. Results and caveats for the whole study, not just this receptor: The amount of clinical and demographic metadata varied by source and participant and was provided uncurated.

Sequenced material: PBMCs or T cells enriched from blood (not recorded which). The sequence derives from a woman in her forties or fifties who had recovered from COVID-19.

The DNA sequence follows: TGCGCCAGCAGCTTGGAGGGACTGGGAGGGAATGAGCAGTTCTTC. It translates as CASSLEGLGGNEQFF. The V and J genes are TRBV5-1 and TRBJ2-1; 7 of the junction bases match TRBD2. Taken from cysteine to phenylalanine, the CDR3 has 15 residues. Just the 45-base CDR3 DNA is kept, in frame starting at base 1. The germline V gene gives CDR1 as SGHRS and CDR2 as YFSETQ. V has 0 bases trimmed and J has 7 bases trimmed; junction bases matching no gene number 7.